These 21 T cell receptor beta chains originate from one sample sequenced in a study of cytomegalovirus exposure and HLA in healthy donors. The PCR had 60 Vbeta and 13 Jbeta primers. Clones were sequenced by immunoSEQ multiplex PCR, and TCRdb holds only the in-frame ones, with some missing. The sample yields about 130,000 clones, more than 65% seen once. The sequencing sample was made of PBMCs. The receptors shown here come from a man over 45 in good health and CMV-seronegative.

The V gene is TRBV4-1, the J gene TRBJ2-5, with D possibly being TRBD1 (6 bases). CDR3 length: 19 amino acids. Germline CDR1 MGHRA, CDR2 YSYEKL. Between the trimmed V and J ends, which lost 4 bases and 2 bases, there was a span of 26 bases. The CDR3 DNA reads TGCGCCAGCAGCCCTGCGATAAGCGAATGGGGGCTACCTCAAGAGACCCAGTACTTC. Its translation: CASSPAISEWGLPQETQYF.

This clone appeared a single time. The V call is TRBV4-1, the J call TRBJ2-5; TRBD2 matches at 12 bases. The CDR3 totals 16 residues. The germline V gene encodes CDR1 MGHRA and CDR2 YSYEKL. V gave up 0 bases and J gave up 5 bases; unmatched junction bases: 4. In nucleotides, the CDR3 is TGCGCCAGCAGCCAAGATGGGCTAGCGGGGGGGGAGACCCAGTACTTC. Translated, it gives CASSQDGLAGGETQYF.

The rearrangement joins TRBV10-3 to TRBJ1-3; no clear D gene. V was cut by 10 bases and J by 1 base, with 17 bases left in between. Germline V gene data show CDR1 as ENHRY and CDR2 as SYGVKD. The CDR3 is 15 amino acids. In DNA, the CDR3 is TGTGCCACCCGATGGTCTAGGTCGTCTGGAAACACCATATATTTT. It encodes CATRWSRSSGNTIYF.

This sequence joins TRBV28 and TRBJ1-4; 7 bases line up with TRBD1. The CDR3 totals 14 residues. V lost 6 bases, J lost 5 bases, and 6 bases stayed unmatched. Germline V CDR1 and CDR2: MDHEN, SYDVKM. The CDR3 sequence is CASRSGQTNEKLFF. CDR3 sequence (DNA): TGTGCCAGCAGATCGGGACAGACAAATGAAAAACTGTTTTTT. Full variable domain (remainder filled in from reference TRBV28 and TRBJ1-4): DVKVTQSSRYLVKRTGEKVFLECVQDMDHENMFWYRQDPGLGLRLIYFSYDVKMKEKGDIPEGYSVSREKKERFSLILESASTNQTSMYLCASRSGQTNEKLFFGSGTQLSVL.

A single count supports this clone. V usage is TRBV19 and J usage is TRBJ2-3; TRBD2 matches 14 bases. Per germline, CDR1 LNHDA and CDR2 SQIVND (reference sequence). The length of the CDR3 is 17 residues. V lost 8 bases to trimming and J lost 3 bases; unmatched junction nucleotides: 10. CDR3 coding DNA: TGTGCCAGTTCCCCGGGACTAGCGGGGGTTGGGACAGATACGCAGTATTTT. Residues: CASSPGLAGVGTDTQYF.

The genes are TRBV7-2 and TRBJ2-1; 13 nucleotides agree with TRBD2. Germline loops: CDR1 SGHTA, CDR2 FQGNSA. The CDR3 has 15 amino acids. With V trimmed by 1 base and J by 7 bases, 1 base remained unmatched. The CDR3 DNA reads TGTGCCAGCAGCTTAGGGGGACTAGCGGGGAATGAGCAGTTCTTC. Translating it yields CASSLGGLAGNEQFF.

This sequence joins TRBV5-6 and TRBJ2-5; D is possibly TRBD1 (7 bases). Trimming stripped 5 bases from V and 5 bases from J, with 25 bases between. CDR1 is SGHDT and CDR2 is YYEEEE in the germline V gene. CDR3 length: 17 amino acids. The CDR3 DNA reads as TGTGCCAGCAGTTTCATGGGGGCACAGGGGACTTCGGAGACCCAGTACTTC. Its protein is CASSFMGAQGTSETQYF.

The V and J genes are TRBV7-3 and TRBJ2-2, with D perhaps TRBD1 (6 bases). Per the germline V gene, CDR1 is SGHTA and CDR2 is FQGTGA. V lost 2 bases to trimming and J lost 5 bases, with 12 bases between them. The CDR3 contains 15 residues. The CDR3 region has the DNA TGTGCCAGCAGCTTAGAGGGGGTCGGGACCGGGGAGCTGTTTTTT. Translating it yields CASSLEGVGTGELFF. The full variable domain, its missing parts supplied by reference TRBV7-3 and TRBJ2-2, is GAGVSQTPSNKVTEKGKYVELRCDPISGHTALYWYRQSLGQGPEFLIYFQGTGAADDSGLPNDRFFAVRPEGSVSTLKIQRTERGDSAVYLCASSLEGVGTGELFFGEGSRLTVL.

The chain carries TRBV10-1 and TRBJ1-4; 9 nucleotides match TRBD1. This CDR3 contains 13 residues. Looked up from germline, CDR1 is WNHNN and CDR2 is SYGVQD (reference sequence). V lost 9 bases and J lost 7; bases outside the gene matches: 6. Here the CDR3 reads CASQPGQGEKLFF. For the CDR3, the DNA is TGCGCCAGTCAACCGGGACAGGGTGAAAAACTGTTTTTT.

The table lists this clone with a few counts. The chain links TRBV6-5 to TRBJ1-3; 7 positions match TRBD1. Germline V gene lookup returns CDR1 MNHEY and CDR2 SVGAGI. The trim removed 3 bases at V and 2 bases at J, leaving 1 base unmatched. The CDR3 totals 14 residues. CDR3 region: CASSYGTAGNTIYF. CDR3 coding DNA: TGTGCCAGCAGTTATGGGACAGCTGGAAACACCATATATTTT.

The DNA for the CDR3 is TGTGCCAGCAGCTTAGGGACTCGGTCTGGCTACACCTTC. Amino acid sequence: CASSLGTRSGYTF. The chain uses TRBV7-3 and TRBJ1-2, with D perhaps matching TRBD1 (5 bases). The CDR3 extends over 13 amino acids. The germline gives CDR1 SGHTA, CDR2 FQGTGA. V was cut by 2 bases and J by 7 bases, with 11 bases left in between.

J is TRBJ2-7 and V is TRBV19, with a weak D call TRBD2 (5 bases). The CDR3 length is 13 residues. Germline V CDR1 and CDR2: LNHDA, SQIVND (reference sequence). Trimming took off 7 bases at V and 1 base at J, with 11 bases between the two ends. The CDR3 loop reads CASKEDGSYEQYF. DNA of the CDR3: TGTGCCAGTAAGGAGGACGGGTCCTACGAGCAGTACTTC.

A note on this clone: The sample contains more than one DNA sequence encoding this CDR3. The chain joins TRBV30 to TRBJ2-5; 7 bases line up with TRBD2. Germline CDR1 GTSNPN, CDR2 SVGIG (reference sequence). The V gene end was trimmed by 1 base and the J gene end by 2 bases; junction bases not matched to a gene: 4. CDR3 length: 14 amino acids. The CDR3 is CAWSGGGTQETQYF. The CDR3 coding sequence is TGTGCCTGGAGTGGCGGGGGTACACAAGAGACCCAGTACTTC.

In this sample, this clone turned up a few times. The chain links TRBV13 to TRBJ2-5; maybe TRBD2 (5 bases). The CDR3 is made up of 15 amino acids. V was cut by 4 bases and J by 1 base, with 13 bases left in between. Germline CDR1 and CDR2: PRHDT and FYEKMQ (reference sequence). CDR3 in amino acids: CASSSSGGFQETQYF. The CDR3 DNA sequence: TGTGCCAGCAGCTCCTCGGGCGGGTTCCAAGAGACCCAGTACTTC.

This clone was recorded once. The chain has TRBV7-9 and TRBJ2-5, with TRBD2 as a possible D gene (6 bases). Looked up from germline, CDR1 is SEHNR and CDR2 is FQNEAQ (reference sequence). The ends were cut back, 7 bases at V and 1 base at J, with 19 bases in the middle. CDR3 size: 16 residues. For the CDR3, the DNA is TGTGCCAGCACCTCGTCCGGGACTTGGCCCCAAGAGACCCAGTACTTC. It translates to CASTSSGTWPQETQYF.

CDR3 sequence reads: CASSYSERGQRREQYF. Written as DNA, the CDR3 is TGTGCCAGCAGTTACTCGGAGCGGGGGCAACGTCGGGAGCAGTACTTC. This chain connects TRBV6-6 to TRBJ2-5; 8 nucleotides agree with TRBD2. Per germline, CDR1 MNHNY and CDR2 SVGAGI (reference sequence). The CDR3 consists of 16 residues. Trimming took 0 bases from V and 11 from J; bases not matched to a gene: 14.

The CDR3 region is CASSIDRAGELFF. As DNA, the CDR3 is TGTGCCAGTAGTATAGATCGGGCCGGGGAGCTGTTTTTT. The chain couples TRBV19 to TRBJ2-2; no definite D call. The CDR3 has 13 amino acids. The germline V gene has CDR1 LNHDA and CDR2 SQIVND (reference sequence). Trimming removed 0 bases from V and 6 bases from J, with 5 bases in between. The whole variable domain, remainder taken from reference TRBV19 and TRBJ2-2, is DGGITQSPKYLFRKEGQNVTLSCEQNLNHDAMYWYRQDPGQGLRLIYYSQIVNDFQKGDIAEGYSVSREKKESFPLTVTSAQKNPTAFYLCASSIDRAGELFFGEGSRLTVL.

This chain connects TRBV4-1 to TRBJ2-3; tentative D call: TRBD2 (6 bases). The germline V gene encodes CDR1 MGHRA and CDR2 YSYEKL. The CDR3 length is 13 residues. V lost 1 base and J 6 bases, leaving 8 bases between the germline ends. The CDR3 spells CASSQGGVDTQYF. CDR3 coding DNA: TGCGCCAGCAGCCAAGGGGGGGTTGATACGCAGTATTTT.

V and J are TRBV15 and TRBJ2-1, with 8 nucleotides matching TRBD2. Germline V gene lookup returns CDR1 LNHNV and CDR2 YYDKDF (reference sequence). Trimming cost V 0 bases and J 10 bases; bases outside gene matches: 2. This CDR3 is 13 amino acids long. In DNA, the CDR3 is TGTGCCACCAGCAGAGATCGGGAGGGGGAGCAGTTCTTC. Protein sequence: CATSRDREGEQFF.

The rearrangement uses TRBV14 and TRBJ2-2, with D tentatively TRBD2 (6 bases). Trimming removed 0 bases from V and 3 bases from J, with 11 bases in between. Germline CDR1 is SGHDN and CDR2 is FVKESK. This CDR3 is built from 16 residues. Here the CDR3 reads CASSQEEGWYTGELFF. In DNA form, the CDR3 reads TGTGCCAGCAGCCAAGAGGAGGGGTGGTACACCGGGGAGCTGTTTTTT.

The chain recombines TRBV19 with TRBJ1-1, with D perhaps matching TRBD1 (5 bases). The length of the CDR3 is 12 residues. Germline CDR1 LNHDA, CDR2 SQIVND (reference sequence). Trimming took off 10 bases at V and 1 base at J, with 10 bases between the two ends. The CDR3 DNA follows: TGTGCCACCACCCAGGGGAACACTGAAGCTTTCTTT. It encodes CATTQGNTEAFF.